The 25 T cell receptor beta chains below come from one sample, sequenced in a study of blood T cell repertoires in COVID-19. The protocol was immunoSEQ multiplex PCR, while the TCRdb copy is restricted to in-frame clones and leaves out a portion. Of 110,000 to 150,000 clones listed, over 75% are singletons. Sequenced: peripheral blood. These receptors came from a man between 45 and 60 years old with acute or convalescent COVID-19.

V gene TRBV30 combines with J gene TRBJ1-2; D not certain. Per germline, CDR1 GTSNPN and CDR2 SVGIG (reference sequence). Trimming removed 2 bases at V and 3 bases at J, with 7 bases between. CDR3 length equals 12 residues. In nucleotides, the CDR3 is TGTGCCTGGAGTCCCGGGGACTATGGCTACACCTTC. Translating gives CAWSPGDYGYTF.

The rearrangement links TRBV5-6 to TRBJ1-6, with a weak D call TRBD1 (5 bases). The CDR3 has 18 residues. Germline V gene data show CDR1 as SGHDT and CDR2 as YYEEEE. Trimming cost V 3 bases and J 9 bases, with 25 bases left between them. The CDR3 sequence: CASSSYGGESWKGSPLHF. CDR3 nucleotides: TGTGCCAGCAGCTCCTACGGAGGGGAAAGTTGGAAAGGTTCACCCCTCCACTTT.

This chain uses TRBV28 with TRBJ2-5; 9 nucleotides match TRBD2. The CDR3 is 15 residues long. J was trimmed by 7 bases and V by 6 bases; bases with no gene match: 12. Germline V gene data show CDR1 as MDHEN and CDR2 as SYDVKM. The CDR3 nucleotides read TGTGCCAGCAGCCGTAGCGGGAGTGGGGCGGGGACCCAGTACTTC. It yields the protein CASSRSGSGAGTQYF. Using reference TRBV28 and TRBJ2-5 for the parts outside the CDR3, the full variable domain is DVKVTQSSRYLVKRTGEKVFLECVQDMDHENMFWYRQDPGLGLRLIYFSYDVKMKEKGDIPEGYSVSREKKERFSLILESASTNQTSMYLCASSRSGSGAGTQYFGPGTRLLVL.

The CDR3 nucleotides are TGTGCCAGCAGCGTAGCTACATTCGGGGGGACTGAAGCTTTCTTT. Translation: CASSVATFGGTEAFF. The V call is TRBV9, the J call TRBJ1-1, with D perhaps TRBD1 (5 bases). CDR3 length equals 15 residues. Germline V gene data show CDR1 as SGDLS and CDR2 as YYNGEE. V lost 0 bases and J lost 5, with 14 bases in between.

A remark on this clone: The same CDR3 can be traced to other DNA sequences in this sample. The chain combines TRBV29-1 with TRBJ1-2; 7 nucleotides match TRBD1. The CDR3 is made up of 12 amino acids. Germline lookup yields CDR1 SQVTM and CDR2 ANQGSEA. V was pared by 1 base and J by 8 bases, with 4 bases of the junction left unmatched. In nucleotides, the CDR3 is TGCAGCGTTGAAGGACAGGGAGGAGGCTACACCTTC. This encodes CSVEGQGGGYTF.

V gene TRBV6-2 or TRBV6-3 combines with J gene TRBJ2-3; unclear D gene. Germline V gene sequence: CDR1 MNHEY, CDR2 SVGEGT. CDR3 length: 15 residues. Trimming pared 6 bases from V and 4 bases from J, leaving 17 bases between. This chain's CDR3 is CASSTDLDPADTQYF. The CDR3 nucleotides are TGTGCCAGCAGCACCGACTTAGACCCAGCAGATACGCAGTATTTT.

This clone showed up just once. The gene calls are TRBV6-1 and TRBJ1-3, with D unresolved. Trimming took 0 bases from V and 4 from J, leaving 13 bases between them. The CDR3 loop spans 16 amino acids. Per the germline V gene, CDR1 is MNHNS and CDR2 is SASEGT. The CDR3 is CASSEAFSEAGNTIYF. The CDR3 DNA sequence: TGTGCCAGCAGTGAAGCCTTTTCGGAGGCGGGAAACACCATATATTTT.

V is TRBV9 and J is TRBJ2-1, with 9 bases matching TRBD2. V shed 2 bases, J shed 10 bases, and the junction held 10 bases outside the gene matches. This CDR3 has 15 residues. Germline V gene data show CDR1 as SGDLS and CDR2 as YYNGEE. CDR3 in amino acids: CASSVRSGSVYEQFF. The CDR3 nucleotides read TGTGCCAGCAGCGTCCGTAGCGGGAGTGTGTACGAGCAGTTCTTC.

The V call is TRBV11-2, the J call TRBJ1-2, with D perhaps matching TRBD1 (6 bases). This CDR3 is 13 amino acids long. The germline V gene encodes CDR1 SGHAT and CDR2 FQNNGV. V lost 6 bases and J 4 bases, leaving 12 bases between the germline ends. The CDR3 spells CASSSRGSYGYTF. The DNA of the CDR3 is TGTGCCAGCAGTTCCAGGGGCAGCTATGGCTACACCTTC.

Of note for this clone: Distinct nucleotide sequences in the sample also encode this CDR3. V usage is TRBV6-1 and J usage is TRBJ2-7; perhaps TRBD1 as D (6 bases). Germline V lookup: CDR1 MNHNS, CDR2 SASEGT. CDR3 length: 13 amino acids. The V end lost 0 bases, the J end lost 4 bases, and 7 bases lay between the germline ends. The CDR3 spells CASSEAGQYEQYF. CDR3 sequence (DNA): TGTGCCAGCAGTGAAGCAGGACAGTACGAGCAGTACTTC.

The rearrangement links TRBV5-1 to TRBJ2-3; a possible D gene is TRBD1 (6 bases). The CDR3 covers 14 residues. The germline gives CDR1 SGHRS, CDR2 YFSETQ. Deletions cut 5 bases from V and 1 base from J, with 11 bases between. CDR3 region: CASRGALGTDTQYF. The CDR3 bases are TGCGCCAGCAGGGGGGCGCTGGGCACAGATACGCAGTATTTT.

The chain joins TRBV6-5 to TRBJ1-6; a weak D match, TRBD1 (6 bases). Trimming took off 5 bases at V and 7 bases at J, with 12 bases between the two ends. Germline V gene sequence: CDR1 MNHEY, CDR2 SVGAGI. The CDR3 is 14 residues long. Here the CDR3 reads CASSLGQTNSPLHF. DNA of the CDR3: TGTGCCAGCAGTCTCGGACAGACAAATTCACCCCTCCACTTT.

V gene TRBV14 combines with J gene TRBJ2-7; a possible D gene is TRBD2 (5 bases). Germline V gives CDR1 SGHDN, CDR2 FVKESK. There are 16 residues in the CDR3. Between the trimmed V and J ends, which lost 0 bases and 4 bases, there was a span of 16 bases. The CDR3 protein is CASSQDFGIAFYEQYF. The CDR3 DNA sequence: TGTGCCAGCAGCCAAGATTTTGGGATAGCGTTTTACGAGCAGTACTTC.

The chain links TRBV19 to TRBJ1-1; a possible D gene is TRBD1 (6 bases). The CDR3 length is 13 residues. The V gene's germline CDR1 is LNHDA and CDR2 SQIVND (reference sequence). The V end was cut by 6 bases, the J end by 4 bases, with 12 bases between. This CDR3 reads CASREGGGTEAFF. CDR3 nucleotides: TGTGCCAGTAGAGAAGGGGGTGGCACTGAAGCTTTCTTT.

The V and J genes are TRBV3-1 (or the pseudogene TRBV3-2) and TRBJ2-2, with 10 bases that match TRBD2. The germline gives CDR1 LGHDT, CDR2 YNNKEL (reference sequence). V lost 3 bases and J lost 2; bases outside the gene matches: 9. This CDR3 has 18 amino acids. The CDR3 DNA sequence: TGTGCCAGCAGCCACAACCCGGGACTAGCGAAAAACACCGGGGAGCTGTTTTTT. It encodes CASSHNPGLAKNTGELFF.

For the CDR3, the DNA is TGTGCCAGCAAGACCTTAGGGGGGGGCGAAAAACTGTTTTTT. Its translation is CASKTLGGGEKLFF. This chain joins TRBV27 and TRBJ1-4; the D gene is possibly TRBD1 (6 bases). V lost 7 bases and J 8 bases, leaving 17 bases between the germline ends. CDR3 length: 14 residues. CDR1 MNHEY and CDR2 SMNVEV come from the germline V gene (reference sequence).

This chain connects TRBV3-1 (or the pseudogene TRBV3-2) to TRBJ1-2; D possibly corresponds to TRBD1 (5 bases). Germline loops: CDR1 LGHDT, CDR2 YNNKEL (reference sequence). This CDR3 has 14 residues. V lost 0 bases and J lost 7, with 12 bases in between. This chain's CDR3 is CASSQDSGRGGYTF. CDR3 coding DNA: TGTGCCAGCAGCCAAGATTCGGGGAGGGGTGGCTACACCTTC.

CDR3 sequence reads: CAWNLGGTEAFF. CDR3 DNA: TGTGCCTGGAATCTAGGAGGTACTGAAGCTTTCTTT. This chain joins TRBV30 and TRBJ1-1; D is uncertain. CDR1 GTSNPN and CDR2 SVGIG come from the germline V gene (reference sequence). The CDR3 has 12 amino acids. Trimming took 4 bases from V and 5 from J, leaving 11 bases between them. Complete variable domain (other parts from reference TRBV30 and TRBJ1-1): SQTIHQWPATLVQPVGSPLSLECTVEGTSNPNLYWYRQAAGRGLQLLFYSVGIGQISSEVPQNLSASRPQDRQFILSSKKLLLSDSGFYLCAWNLGGTEAFFGQGTRLTVV.

The chain has TRBV19 and TRBJ2-3; D unresolved. The CDR3 length is 14 residues. Germline V lookup: CDR1 LNHDA, CDR2 SQIVND (reference sequence). Deletions cut 1 base from V and 2 bases from J, with 7 bases between. The CDR3 spells CASSIVDYTDTQYF. CDR3 DNA sequence: TGTGCCAGTAGTATAGTAGATTACACAGATACGCAGTATTTT.

The sample holds one count of this clone. V and J are TRBV6-5 and TRBJ2-5, with D perhaps TRBD1 (5 bases). The CDR3 is 15 amino acids. V dropped 0 bases and J dropped 5 bases, with 13 bases sitting between them. Germline V CDR1 and CDR2: MNHEY, SVGAGI. CDR3 nucleotide sequence: TGTGCCAGCAGTTACTCGGGCAGGGTGTGGGAGACCCAGTACTTC. It yields the protein CASSYSGRVWETQYF.

This clone was detected only once. The chain combines TRBV19 with TRBJ2-5; 11 bases fit TRBD2. The CDR3 extends over 15 amino acids. Per germline, CDR1 LNHDA and CDR2 SQIVND (reference sequence). V lost 4 bases, J lost 3 bases, and 4 bases stayed unmatched. The CDR3 nucleotides are TGTGCCAGTAGTACCGGGACTAGCGGAAAAGAGACCCAGTACTTC. This translates into CASSTGTSGKETQYF.

The rearrangement links TRBV18 to TRBJ1-3; D not resolved. Germline CDR1 and CDR2: KGHSH and LQKENI. Trimming took off 5 bases at V and 0 bases at J, with 11 bases between the two ends. The CDR3 is 15 residues long. CDR3 bases: TGTGCCAGCTCATTTGGGCAAACCTCTGGAAACACCATATATTTT. This gives the protein CASSFGQTSGNTIYF.

This clone has only one observation. As DNA, the CDR3 is TGTGCCAGCAGCCAGGGGACTAGCGGGATCTTCTCCAATGAGCAGTTCTTC. It codes for CASSQGTSGIFSNEQFF. This chain uses TRBV14 with TRBJ2-1; 13 nucleotides agree with TRBD2. The junction had 8 bases not matched to a gene; V was cut back by 3 bases and J by 6 bases. The CDR3 totals 17 residues. The germline gives CDR1 SGHDN, CDR2 FVKESK.

The V and J genes are TRBV7-9 and TRBJ1-2; 7 nucleotides align to TRBD1. J gave up 5 bases and V 4 bases, and 7 bases lay outside the gene matches. The CDR3 is 14 residues long. Germline CDR1 reads SEHNR; CDR2 reads FQNEAQ (reference sequence). The CDR3 loop reads CASSSAGTVYGYTF. The CDR3 bases are TGTGCCAGCAGCTCCGCCGGGACAGTATATGGCTACACCTTC.

V is TRBV9 and J is TRBJ2-3; 12 bases agree with TRBD2. Trimming cost V 2 bases and J 3 bases; bases outside gene matches: 4. The V gene's germline CDR1 is SGDLS and CDR2 YYNGEE. CDR3 size: 16 residues. CDR3 in amino acids: CASSVPSGRDTDTQYF. The CDR3 DNA reads TGTGCCAGCAGCGTTCCTAGCGGGAGGGATACAGATACGCAGTATTTT.